Listed here is a single T cell receptor (beta chain). The data were obtained in a study of shared clonotypes between healthy human individuals. Free of recent acute infections or vaccinations, the donors were healthy HIV-negative adults. Donors, without exception, were Caucasian adults residing in Nashville, Tennessee. V was pared by 8 bases and J by 0 bases, with 16 bases between. The CDR3 totals 15 residues. In the source study's methods: ImmunoSEQ sequences covered only the junction and lacked quality scores; filtering therefore differed. TCRdb's copy holds only in-frame clones and misses some; the assay was immunoSEQ multiplex PCR. Clone size and the V and J calls come from that table; the DNA yielded D and trimming. In the table there are about 380,000 clones, around 96% of which are singletons.

Sequenced sample: memory CD8+ T cells sorted from blood. The subset was: CD45RO+ cells pooled with CCR7-negative TemRA cells. The chain uses TRBV5-3 and TRBJ2-3; no clear D gene. TRBV5-3 is flagged as an ORF with uncertain function. This TCR came from a man between 25 and 39 years old in good health. This CDR3 reads CASPKPYSSTDTQYF. In DNA form, the CDR3 reads TGTGCCAGCCCGAAGCCATACTCTAGCACAGATACGCAGTATTTT.